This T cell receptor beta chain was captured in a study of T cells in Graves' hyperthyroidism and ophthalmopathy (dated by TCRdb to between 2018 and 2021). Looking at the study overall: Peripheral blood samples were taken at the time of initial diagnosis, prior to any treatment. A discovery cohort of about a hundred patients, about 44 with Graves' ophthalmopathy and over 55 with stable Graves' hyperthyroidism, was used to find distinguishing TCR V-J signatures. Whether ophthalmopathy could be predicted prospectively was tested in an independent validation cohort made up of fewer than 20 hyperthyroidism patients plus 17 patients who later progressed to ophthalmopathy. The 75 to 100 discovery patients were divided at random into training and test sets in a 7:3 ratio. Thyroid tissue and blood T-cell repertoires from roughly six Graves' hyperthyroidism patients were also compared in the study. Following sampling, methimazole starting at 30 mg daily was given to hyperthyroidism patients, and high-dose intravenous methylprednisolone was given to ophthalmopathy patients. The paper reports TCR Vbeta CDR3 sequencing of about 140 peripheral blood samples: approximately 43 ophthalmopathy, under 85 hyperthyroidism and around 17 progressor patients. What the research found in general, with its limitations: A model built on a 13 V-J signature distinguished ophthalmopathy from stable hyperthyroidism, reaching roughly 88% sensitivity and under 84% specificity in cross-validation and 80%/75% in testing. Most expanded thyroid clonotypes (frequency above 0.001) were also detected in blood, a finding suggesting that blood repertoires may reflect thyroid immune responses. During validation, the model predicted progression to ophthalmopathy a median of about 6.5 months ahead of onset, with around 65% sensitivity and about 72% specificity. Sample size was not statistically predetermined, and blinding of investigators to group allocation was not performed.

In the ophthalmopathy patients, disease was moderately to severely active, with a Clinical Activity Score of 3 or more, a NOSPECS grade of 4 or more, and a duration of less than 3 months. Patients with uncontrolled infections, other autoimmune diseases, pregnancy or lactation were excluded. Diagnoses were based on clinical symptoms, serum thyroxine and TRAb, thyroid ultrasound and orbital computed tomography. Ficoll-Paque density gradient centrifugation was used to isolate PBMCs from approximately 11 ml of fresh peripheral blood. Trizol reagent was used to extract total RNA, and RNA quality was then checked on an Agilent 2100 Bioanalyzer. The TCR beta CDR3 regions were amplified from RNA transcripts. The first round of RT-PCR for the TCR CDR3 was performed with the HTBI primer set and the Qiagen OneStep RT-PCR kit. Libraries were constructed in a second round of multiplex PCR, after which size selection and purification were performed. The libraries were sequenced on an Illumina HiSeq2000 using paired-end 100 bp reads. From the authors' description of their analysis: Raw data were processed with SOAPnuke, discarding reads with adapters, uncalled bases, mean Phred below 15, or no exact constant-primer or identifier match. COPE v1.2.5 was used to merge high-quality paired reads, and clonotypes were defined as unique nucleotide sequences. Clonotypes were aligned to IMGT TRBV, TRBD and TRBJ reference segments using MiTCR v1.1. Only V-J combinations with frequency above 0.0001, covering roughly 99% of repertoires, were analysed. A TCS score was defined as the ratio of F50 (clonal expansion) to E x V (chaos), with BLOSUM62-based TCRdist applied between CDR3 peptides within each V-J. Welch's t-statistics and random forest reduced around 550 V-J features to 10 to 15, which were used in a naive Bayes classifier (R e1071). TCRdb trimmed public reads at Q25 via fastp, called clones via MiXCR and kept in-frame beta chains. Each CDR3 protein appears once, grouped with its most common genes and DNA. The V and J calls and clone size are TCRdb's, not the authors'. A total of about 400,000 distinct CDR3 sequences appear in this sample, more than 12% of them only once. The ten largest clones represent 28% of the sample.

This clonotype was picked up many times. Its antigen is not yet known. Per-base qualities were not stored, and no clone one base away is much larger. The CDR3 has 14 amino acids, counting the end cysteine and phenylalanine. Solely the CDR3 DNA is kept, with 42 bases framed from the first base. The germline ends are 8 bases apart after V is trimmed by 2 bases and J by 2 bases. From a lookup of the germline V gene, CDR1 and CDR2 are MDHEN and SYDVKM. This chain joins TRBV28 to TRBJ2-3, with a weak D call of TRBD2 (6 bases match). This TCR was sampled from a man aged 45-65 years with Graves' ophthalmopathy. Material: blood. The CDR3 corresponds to CASSLPGATDTQYF. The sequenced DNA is TGTGCCAGCAGTTTACCGGGAGCCACAGATACGCAGTATTTT.